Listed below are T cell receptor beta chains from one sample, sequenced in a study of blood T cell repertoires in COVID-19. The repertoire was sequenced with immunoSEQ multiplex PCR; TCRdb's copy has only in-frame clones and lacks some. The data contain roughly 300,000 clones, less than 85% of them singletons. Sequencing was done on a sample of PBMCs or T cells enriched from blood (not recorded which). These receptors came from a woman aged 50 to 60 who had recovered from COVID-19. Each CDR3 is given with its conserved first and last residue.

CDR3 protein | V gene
CASRSSGMGEQYF | TRBV19
CASSQLRTGVYNEQFF | TRBV4-3
CASSGDSRSGNTIYF | TRBV2
CASYTGVNSPLHF | TRBV28
CATSIDRGGNEKLFF | TRBV15
CASSLPGTGNQETQYF | TRBV9
CASSLSAQGLNYGYTF | TRBV7-9
CASSWQVNTEAFF | TRBV2
CASSEALQPSPNSPLHF | TRBV6-1
CASSQSREQYF | TRBV3-1/TRBV3-2
CASSEARASEAFF | TRBV2
CASSYSGTGRIETQYF | TRBV6-5
CASSQAVNQPQHF | TRBV4-2
CASSLREGYYEQYF | TRBV4-1
CASSSMAGRNTEAFF | TRBV27
CASSRAGGLETQYF | TRBV6-2/TRBV6-3
CASSLASGLSSYEQYF | TRBV7-9
CASSLASAGNTIYF | TRBV5-5
CASSFQAGGPQETQYF | TRBV6-5
CASSVVGDNEQFF | TRBV9
CASSCFQADTQYF | TRBV10-2
CASSQVEGLNQPQHF | TRBV4-2
CASQLDRNTGELFF | TRBV6-4
CASSITQGRGTQYF | TRBV2
CSDGTGESTDTQYF | TRBV29-1
CAWSVHRAGTIYF | TRBV30
CASSVSGTSVTGELFF | TRBV9
CASGPPRQMPEAFF | TRBV12-5
CASSDRFSNQPQHF | TRBV2
CASSLGQGWQPQHF | TRBV27
CASSESRTGYTF | TRBV2
CASRGQGAYNSPLHF | TRBV19
CATTPDLAPPETQYF | TRBV4-1
CASSPRQSSLGYTF | TRBV19
CSATGSSGNTIYF | TRBV29-1
CASSYRTGQLSGSPLHF | TRBV7-9
CASSPGAPGTGGEKLFF | TRBV18
CASSIGRDTEAFF | TRBV19
CATARTANTGELFF | TRBV24-1
CASSSPRQGARPTNEKLFF | TRBV11-2
CASSPKDRARRAYEQYF | TRBV14
CASSLGWSAQETQYF | TRBV7-8
CASSSLSAVGTGFPGEQYF | TRBV5-1
CASSHPGQGNQPQHF | TRBV4-2
CASSQTWGGNTIYF | TRBV3-1/TRBV3-2
CASRTGISPLHF | TRBV6-5
CATSRVPRGRIQPQHF | TRBV15
CASSIGHLNTEAFF | TRBV19
CASSLDSPGSGELFF | TRBV5-6
CAISAGQGGTDTQYF | TRBV10-3
CASKPRTDSTDTQYF | TRBV5-1
CASRLRGGTGELFF | TRBV27
CASSFIAGFTYGYTF | TRBV4-1